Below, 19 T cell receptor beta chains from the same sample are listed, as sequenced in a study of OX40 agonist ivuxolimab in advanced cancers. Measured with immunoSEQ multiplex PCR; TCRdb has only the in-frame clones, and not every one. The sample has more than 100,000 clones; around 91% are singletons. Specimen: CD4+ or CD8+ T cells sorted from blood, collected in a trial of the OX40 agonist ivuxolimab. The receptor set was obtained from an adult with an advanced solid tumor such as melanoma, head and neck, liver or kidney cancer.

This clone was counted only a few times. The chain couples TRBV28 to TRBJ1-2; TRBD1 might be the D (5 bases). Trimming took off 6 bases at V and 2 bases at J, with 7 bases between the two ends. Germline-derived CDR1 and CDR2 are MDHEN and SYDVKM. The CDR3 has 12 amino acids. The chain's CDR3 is CASREGNYGYTF. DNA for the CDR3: TGTGCCAGCAGGGAGGGGAACTATGGCTACACCTTC.

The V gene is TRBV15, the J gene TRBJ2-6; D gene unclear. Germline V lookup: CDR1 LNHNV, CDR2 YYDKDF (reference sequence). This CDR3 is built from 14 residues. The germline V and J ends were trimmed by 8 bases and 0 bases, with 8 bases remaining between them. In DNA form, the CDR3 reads TGTGCCACCCTCAAGATCTCTGGGGCCAACGTCCTGACTTTC. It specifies CATLKISGANVLTF. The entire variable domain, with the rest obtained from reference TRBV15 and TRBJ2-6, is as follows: DAMVIQNPRYQVTQFGKPVTLSCSQTLNHNVMYWYQQKSSQAPKLLFHYYDKDFNNEADTPDNFQSRRPNTSFCFLDIRSPGLGDTAMYLCATLKISGANVLTFGAGSRLTVL.

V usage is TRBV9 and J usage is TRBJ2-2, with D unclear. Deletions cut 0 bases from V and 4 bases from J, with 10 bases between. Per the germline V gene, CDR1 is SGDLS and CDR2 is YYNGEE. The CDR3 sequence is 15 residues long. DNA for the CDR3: TGTGCCAGCAGCGTAGATGATTCCGTCACCGGGGAGCTGTTTTTT. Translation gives CASSVDDSVTGELFF.

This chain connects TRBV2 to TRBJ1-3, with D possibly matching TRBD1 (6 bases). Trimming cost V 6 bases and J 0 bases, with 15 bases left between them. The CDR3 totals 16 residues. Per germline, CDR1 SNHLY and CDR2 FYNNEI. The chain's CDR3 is CASRRNRAFSGNTIYF. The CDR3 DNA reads TGTGCCAGCAGACGGAACAGGGCTTTCTCTGGAAACACCATATATTTT. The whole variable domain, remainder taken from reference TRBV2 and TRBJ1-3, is EPEVTQTPSHQVTQMGQEVILRCVPISNHLYFYWYRQILGQKVEFLVSFYNNEISEKSEIFDDQFSVERPDGSNFTLKIRSTKLEDSAMYFCASRRNRAFSGNTIYFGEGSWLTVV.

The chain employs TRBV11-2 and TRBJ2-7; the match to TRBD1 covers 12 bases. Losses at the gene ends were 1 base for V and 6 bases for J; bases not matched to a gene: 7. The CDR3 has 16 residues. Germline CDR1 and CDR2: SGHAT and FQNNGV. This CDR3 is CASSLGSGQGAGEQYF. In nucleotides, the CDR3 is TGTGCCAGCAGCTTAGGGTCGGGACAGGGGGCCGGCGAGCAGTACTTC.

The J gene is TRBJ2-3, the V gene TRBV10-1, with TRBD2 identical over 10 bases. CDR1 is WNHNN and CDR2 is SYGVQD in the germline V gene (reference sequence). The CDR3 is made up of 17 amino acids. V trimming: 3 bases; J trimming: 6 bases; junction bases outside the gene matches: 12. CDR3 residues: CASSDGSSGGHRDTQYF. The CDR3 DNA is TGCGCCAGCAGTGACGGGTCTAGCGGGGGCCACCGGGATACGCAGTATTTT.

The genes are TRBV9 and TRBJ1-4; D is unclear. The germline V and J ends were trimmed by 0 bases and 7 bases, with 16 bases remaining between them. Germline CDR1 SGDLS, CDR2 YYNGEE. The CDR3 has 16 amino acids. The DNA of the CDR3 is TGTGCCAGCAGCGTAGCGGGCGGGGTAGAGGGTGAAAAACTGTTTTTT. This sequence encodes CASSVAGGVEGEKLFF.

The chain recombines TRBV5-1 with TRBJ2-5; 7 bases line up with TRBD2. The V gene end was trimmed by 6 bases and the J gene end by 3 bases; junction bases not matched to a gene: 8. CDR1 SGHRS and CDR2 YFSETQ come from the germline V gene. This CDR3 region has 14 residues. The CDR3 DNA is TGCGCCAGCACGAGCGGGGCTTCAAAAGAGACCCAGTACTTC. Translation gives CASTSGASKETQYF.

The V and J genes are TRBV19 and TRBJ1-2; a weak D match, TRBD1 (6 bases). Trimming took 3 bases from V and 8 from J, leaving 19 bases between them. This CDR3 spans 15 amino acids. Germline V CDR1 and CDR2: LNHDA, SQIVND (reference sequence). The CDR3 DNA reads TGTGCCAGTAGTATTCCAGGGACACTTGGGGAAGGCTACACCTTC. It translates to CASSIPGTLGEGYTF.

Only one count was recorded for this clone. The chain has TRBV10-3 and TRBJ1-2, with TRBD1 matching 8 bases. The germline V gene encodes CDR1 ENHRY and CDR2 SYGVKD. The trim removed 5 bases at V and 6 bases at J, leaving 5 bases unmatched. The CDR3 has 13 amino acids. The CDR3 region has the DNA TGTGCCATCAGTCCCGACAGGGGCGATGGCTACACCTTC. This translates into CAISPDRGDGYTF.

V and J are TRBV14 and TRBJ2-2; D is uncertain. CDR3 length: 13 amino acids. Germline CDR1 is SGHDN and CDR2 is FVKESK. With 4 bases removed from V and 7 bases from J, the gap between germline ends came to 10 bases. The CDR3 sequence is CASSPFGLGELFF. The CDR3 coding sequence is TGTGCCAGCAGCCCGTTCGGGCTCGGGGAGCTGTTTTTT.

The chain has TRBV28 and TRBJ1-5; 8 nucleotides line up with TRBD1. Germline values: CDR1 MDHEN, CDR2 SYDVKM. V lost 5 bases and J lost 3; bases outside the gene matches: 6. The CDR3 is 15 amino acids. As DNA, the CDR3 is TGTGCCAGCAGTGCCGACAGGGGCGTCAATCAGCCCCAGCATTTT. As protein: CASSADRGVNQPQHF.

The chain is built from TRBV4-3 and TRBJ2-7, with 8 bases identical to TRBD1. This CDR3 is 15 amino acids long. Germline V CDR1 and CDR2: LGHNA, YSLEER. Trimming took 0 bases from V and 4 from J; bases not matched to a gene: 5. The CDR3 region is CASSQDPGGKYEQYF. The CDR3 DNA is TGCGCCAGCAGCCAAGATCCAGGGGGCAAGTACGAGCAGTACTTC.

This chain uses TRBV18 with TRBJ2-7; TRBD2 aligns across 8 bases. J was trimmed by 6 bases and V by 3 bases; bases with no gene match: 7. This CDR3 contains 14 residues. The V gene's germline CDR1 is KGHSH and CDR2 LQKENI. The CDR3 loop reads CASSPPGLVGEQYF. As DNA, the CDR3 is TGTGCCAGCTCACCGCCGGGACTAGTAGGCGAGCAGTACTTC.

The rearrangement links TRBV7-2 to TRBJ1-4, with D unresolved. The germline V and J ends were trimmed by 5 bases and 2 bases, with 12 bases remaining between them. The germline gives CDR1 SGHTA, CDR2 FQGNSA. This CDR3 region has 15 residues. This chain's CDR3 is CASSAWTETNEKLFF. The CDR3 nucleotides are TGTGCCAGCAGCGCATGGACGGAGACTAATGAAAAACTGTTTTTT.

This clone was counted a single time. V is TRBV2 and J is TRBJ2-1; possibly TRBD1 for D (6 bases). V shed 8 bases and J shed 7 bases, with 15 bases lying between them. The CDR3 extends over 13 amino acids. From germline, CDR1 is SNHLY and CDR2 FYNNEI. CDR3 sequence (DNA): TGTGCCAGCCGCCGGGACACCTTGAATGAGCAGTTCTTC. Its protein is CASRRDTLNEQFF.

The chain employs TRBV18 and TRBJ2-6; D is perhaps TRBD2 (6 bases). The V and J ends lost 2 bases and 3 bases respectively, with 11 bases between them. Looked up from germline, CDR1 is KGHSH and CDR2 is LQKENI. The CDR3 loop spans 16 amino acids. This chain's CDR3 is CASSPIRGGGANVLTF. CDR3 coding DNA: TGTGCCAGCTCACCAATCCGGGGAGGTGGGGCCAACGTCCTGACTTTC.

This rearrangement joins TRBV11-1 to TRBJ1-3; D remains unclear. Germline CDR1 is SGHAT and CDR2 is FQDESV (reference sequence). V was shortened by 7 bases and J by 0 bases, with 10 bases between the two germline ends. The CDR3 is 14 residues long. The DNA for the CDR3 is TGTGCCAGCACCGATCGGTCCTCTGGAAACACCATATATTTT. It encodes CASTDRSSGNTIYF.

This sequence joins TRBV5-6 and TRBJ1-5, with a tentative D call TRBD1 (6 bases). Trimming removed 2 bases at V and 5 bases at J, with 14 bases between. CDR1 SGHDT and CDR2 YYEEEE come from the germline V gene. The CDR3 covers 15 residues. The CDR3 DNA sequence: TGTGCCAGCAGCTTTTCAGGGGTGGCCTATCAGCCCCAGCATTTT. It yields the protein CASSFSGVAYQPQHF.